The 24 T cell receptor beta chains reported below all come from one sample, sequenced in a study of blood T cell repertoires in COVID-19. Repertoires were generated with immunoSEQ multiplex PCR, while TCRdb's copy carries only in-frame clones and drops some. The top ten hold over 4% of the sample, which has about 260,000 clones, 88% seen once. Specimen: peripheral blood. These receptors all come from a man aged 55 to 69 who had recovered from COVID-19.

The DNA for the CDR3 is TGTGCCAGCAGCCAAGATTCGGGGGGCGGGGATACGCAGTATTTT. This codes for CASSQDSGGGDTQYF. J is TRBJ2-3 and V is TRBV4-2; D may be TRBD2 (7 bases). The CDR3 spans 15 residues. V was trimmed by 0 bases and J by 6 bases, leaving 13 bases between them. CDR1 and CDR2 from the germline V gene are LGHNA and YNFKEQ.

The chain has TRBV3-1 (or the pseudogene TRBV3-2) and TRBJ2-1; the D gene is possibly TRBD2 (6 bases). This CDR3 has 13 residues. Germline values: CDR1 LGHDT, CDR2 YNNKEL (reference sequence). V dropped 4 bases and J dropped 9 bases, with 13 bases sitting between them. CDR3 region: CASSLGGRGEQFF. The CDR3 region has the DNA TGTGCCAGCAGCCTCGGAGGGCGAGGTGAGCAGTTCTTC.

This chain connects TRBV6-2 or TRBV6-3 to TRBJ1-4; possible D gene TRBD1, 6 bases. This CDR3 region has 14 residues. Germline CDR1 reads MNHEY; CDR2 reads SVGEGT. Between the trimmed V and J ends, which lost 3 bases and 4 bases, there was a span of 9 bases. CDR3 protein: CASSYGQINEKLFF. CDR3 sequence (DNA): TGTGCCAGCAGTTATGGACAGATTAATGAAAAACTGTTTTTT.

This sequence joins TRBV19 and TRBJ1-2; D possibly corresponds to TRBD1 (6 bases). Germline V gives CDR1 LNHDA, CDR2 SQIVND (reference sequence). V lost 10 bases to trimming and J lost 5 bases, with 20 bases between them. The CDR3 spans 14 residues. CDR3 bases: TGTGCCACCAGGCCGGTCACAGGGCGGTATGGCTACACCTTC. This translates into CATRPVTGRYGYTF.

This clone occurred once. J is TRBJ2-1 and V is TRBV2; TRBD2 agrees at 8 bases. Germline CDR1 is SNHLY and CDR2 is FYNNEI. V was clipped by 6 bases and J by 2 bases; unmatched bases: 6. The CDR3 is 15 residues long. This chain's CDR3 is CASSQAGATYNEQFF. DNA of the CDR3: TGTGCCAGCAGCCAAGCGGGGGCTACCTACAATGAGCAGTTCTTC.

This clone was counted a single time. The genes are TRBV19 and TRBJ1-4; D may be TRBD1 (6 bases). The ends were cut back, 3 bases at V and 12 bases at J, with 17 bases in the middle. The CDR3 is made up of 14 amino acids. CDR1 LNHDA and CDR2 SQIVND come from the germline V gene (reference sequence). The CDR3 is CASSIWSGTMELFF. CDR3 nucleotides: TGTGCCAGTAGTATTTGGTCTGGGACAATGGAACTGTTTTTT.

The genes are TRBV11-3 and TRBJ1-1, with TRBD1 as a possible D gene (5 bases). The CDR3 covers 14 residues. V was pared by 3 bases and J by 4 bases, with 12 bases between. From germline, CDR1 is SGHNT and CDR2 YENEEA. This chain's CDR3 is CASSFGQGGTEAFF. CDR3 in DNA: TGTGCCAGCAGCTTCGGGCAGGGCGGCACTGAAGCTTTCTTT.

The rearrangement links TRBV9 to TRBJ2-5, with TRBD2 matching over 13 bases. Germline CDR1 SGDLS, CDR2 YYNGEE. V trimming: 1 base; J trimming: 5 bases; junction bases outside the gene matches: 5. The CDR3 runs to 16 residues. CDR3 bases: TGTGCCAGCAGCGTACCGACTAGCGGGGGGCTGGAGACCCAGTACTTC. Translation gives CASSVPTSGGLETQYF.

The chain is built from TRBV19 and TRBJ2-3, with 7 bases aligning to TRBD1. The CDR3 extends over 12 amino acids. Germline V gene data show CDR1 as LNHDA and CDR2 as SQIVND (reference sequence). V was clipped by 6 bases and J by 9 bases; unmatched bases: 6. Here the CDR3 reads CASREGGKTQYF. The CDR3 DNA reads TGTGCCAGTAGGGAAGGGGGCAAAACGCAGTATTTT.

This clone turned up a few times. The J gene is TRBJ1-6, the V gene TRBV3-1 (or the pseudogene TRBV3-2), with D hard to call. Trimming stripped 1 base from V and 6 bases from J, with 10 bases between. Germline CDR1 reads LGHDT; CDR2 reads YNNKEL (reference sequence). The CDR3 consists of 15 residues. The CDR3 here is CASSQGMGRNSPLHF. In DNA form, the CDR3 reads TGTGCCAGCAGCCAAGGAATGGGCCGTAATTCACCCCTCCACTTT.

This clone appeared once. The chain carries TRBV19 and TRBJ1-1; weak D call: TRBD1 (6 bases). Germline values: CDR1 LNHDA, CDR2 SQIVND (reference sequence). The CDR3 extends over 14 amino acids. Trimming removed 3 bases from V and 3 bases from J, with 11 bases in between. Here the CDR3 DNA reads TGTGCCAGTAGTATCCAGGGGCGGGACACTGAAGCTTTCTTT. Its protein is CASSIQGRDTEAFF.

The chain carries TRBV24-1 and TRBJ2-1, with TRBD1 matching 9 bases. The V and J ends lost 2 bases and 7 bases, in that order; junction bases with no gene match: 5. This CDR3 comprises 15 residues. Looked up from germline, CDR1 is KGHDR and CDR2 is SFDVKD. For the CDR3, the DNA is TGTGCCACCAGTGATTGGGGGACAGGGCAAAATGAGCAGTTCTTC. Translated: CATSDWGTGQNEQFF.

This clone has more than one count but fewer than ten. V is TRBV29-1 and J is TRBJ1-1; no clear D gene. With 4 bases removed from V and 3 bases from J, the gap between germline ends came to 3 bases. The CDR3 sequence is 10 residues long. Germline V gives CDR1 SQVTM, CDR2 ANQGSEA. The CDR3 bases are TGCAGCGTTGCGGACACTGAAGCTTTCTTT. This translates into CSVADTEAFF.

This clone appeared a single time. This chain joins TRBV9 and TRBJ1-5; TRBD1 agrees at 7 bases. Germline V gives CDR1 SGDLS, CDR2 YYNGEE. V was clipped by 1 base and J by 0 bases; unmatched bases: 4. The CDR3 spans 16 residues. CDR3: CASSVRDRYSNQPQHF. The CDR3 nucleotides read TGTGCCAGCAGCGTACGGGACAGATATAGCAATCAGCCCCAGCATTTT. The entire variable domain, with the rest obtained from reference TRBV9 and TRBJ1-5, is as follows: DSGVTQTPKHLITATGQRVTLRCSPRSGDLSVYWYQQSLDQGLQFLIQYYNGEERAKGNILERFSAQQFPDLHSELNLSSLELGDSALYFCASSVRDRYSNQPQHFGDGTRLSIL.

This clone has only one observation. The genes are TRBV5-4 and TRBJ2-7; 8 positions agree with TRBD1. Trimming removed 8 bases from V and 2 bases from J; junction bases left unmatched: 9. Germline V CDR1 and CDR2: SGHNT, YYREEE (reference sequence). The CDR3 length is 14 residues. In DNA, the CDR3 is TGTGCCAGTACCCGGGACAGGAGAGCCTACGAGCAGTACTTC. Translation gives CASTRDRRAYEQYF.

This chain connects TRBV9 to TRBJ2-1; maybe TRBD2 (6 bases). The V end was cut by 0 bases, the J end by 2 bases, with 6 bases between. Germline loops: CDR1 SGDLS, CDR2 YYNGEE. This CDR3 has 14 residues. The CDR3 nucleotides are TGTGCCAGCAGCGTAGGGGGGGCCTACAATGAGCAGTTCTTC. Translation: CASSVGGAYNEQFF.

The chain recombines TRBV4-1 with TRBJ2-1; D is uncertain. Germline V CDR1 and CDR2: MGHRA, YSYEKL. The CDR3 is 11 residues long. Trimming cost V 1 base and J 8 bases, with 3 bases left between them. CDR3 bases: TGCGCCAGCAGCCAAGCCTATGAGCAGTTCTTC. Translated, it gives CASSQAYEQFF.

This chain uses TRBV18 with TRBJ1-4; TRBD1 might be the D (6 bases). Trimming took 4 bases from V and 6 from J, leaving 9 bases between them. Germline CDR1 and CDR2: KGHSH and LQKENI. The CDR3 has 13 residues. CDR3 in DNA: TGTGCCAGCTCACGGGCAGGGGATGAAAAACTGTTTTTT. Protein product: CASSRAGDEKLFF.

The chain couples TRBV18 to TRBJ2-3; 7 bases map to TRBD1. The CDR3 runs to 17 residues. V gave up 1 base and J gave up 1 base; unmatched junction bases: 8. The germline V gene encodes CDR1 KGHSH and CDR2 LQKENI. CDR3 sequence reads: CASSPLMKGQRTDTQYF. CDR3 DNA: TGTGCCAGCTCACCACTGATGAAGGGACAGCGCACAGATACGCAGTATTTT.

This clone was seen just once. The V call is TRBV13, the J call TRBJ2-7; TRBD2 matches 7 bases. V lost 3 bases, J lost 5 bases, and 7 bases stayed unmatched. Germline CDR1 reads PRHDT; CDR2 reads FYEKMQ (reference sequence). The CDR3 spans 14 residues. The CDR3 DNA reads TGTGCCAGCAGCTTCATGGGGACTACCAACGAGCAGTACTTC. This sequence encodes CASSFMGTTNEQYF.

The chain recombines TRBV27 with TRBJ1-1; 12 bases fit TRBD1. J lost 5 bases, V lost 5 bases, and 15 bases had no gene match. The CDR3 covers 18 residues. Germline CDR1 MNHEY, CDR2 SMNVEV (reference sequence). The CDR3 DNA sequence: TGTGCCAGCAGTCTCCTGGGACAGGGGGCGAGGATGAGAACTGAAGCTTTCTTT. Translating it yields CASSLLGQGARMRTEAFF.

The chain links TRBV30 to TRBJ1-1; a weak D match, TRBD1 (5 bases). CDR1 is GTSNPN, CDR2 SVGIG, per germline (reference sequence). V lost 3 bases and J lost 7, with 12 bases in between. The CDR3 length is 12 residues. CDR3 nucleotide sequence: TGTGCCTGGAGCCCCCCTAGGGGTGAAGCTTTCTTT. This gives the protein CAWSPPRGEAFF.

The gene calls are TRBV11-2 and TRBJ1-1; D may be TRBD1 (6 bases). Looked up from germline, CDR1 is SGHAT and CDR2 is FQNNGV. The V gene lost 0 bases and the J gene lost 1 base, with 12 bases spanning the gap. CDR3 length: 16 residues. The CDR3 here is CASSLEYRVGNTEAFF. The CDR3 DNA follows: TGTGCCAGCAGCTTAGAATACAGGGTTGGGAACACTGAAGCTTTCTTT.

DNA for the CDR3: TGTGCCAGCAGCCAGCGCGGGGGGGCGCTAGCCAAAAACATTCAGTACTTC. Translating it yields CASSQRGGALAKNIQYF. This chain connects TRBV3-1 (or the pseudogene TRBV3-2) to TRBJ2-4; 9 bases match TRBD2. CDR1 LGHDT and CDR2 YNNKEL come from the germline V gene (reference sequence). V was pared by 3 bases and J by 0 bases, with 6 bases of the junction left unmatched. The length of the CDR3 is 17 residues.